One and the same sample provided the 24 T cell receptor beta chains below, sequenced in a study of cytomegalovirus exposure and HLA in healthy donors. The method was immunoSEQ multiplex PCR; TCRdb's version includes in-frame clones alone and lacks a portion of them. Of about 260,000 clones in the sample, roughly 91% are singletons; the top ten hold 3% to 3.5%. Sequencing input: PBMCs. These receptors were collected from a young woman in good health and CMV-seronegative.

The CDR3 sequence is CADSDRGPCEQYF. The CDR3, as DNA: TGTGCCGACTCCGACAGGGGTCCTTGCGAGCAGTACTTC. The chain is built from TRBV6-7 and TRBJ2-7, with TRBD1 matching 8 bases. TRBV6-7 is reported as an ORF; its role is uncertain. V lost 11 bases to trimming and J lost 6 bases; unmatched junction nucleotides: 12. The CDR3 has 13 residues.

The chain's CDR3 is CASSLGTRWETQYF. The CDR3 nucleotides read TGTGCCAGCAGCTTAGGGACGAGGTGGGAGACCCAGTACTTC. J is TRBJ2-5 and V is TRBV7-3; D might be TRBD1 or TRBD2, each matching 5 bases. Per germline, CDR1 SGHTA and CDR2 FQGTGA. CDR3 size: 14 residues. The ends were cut back, 2 bases at V and 5 bases at J, with 12 bases in the middle.

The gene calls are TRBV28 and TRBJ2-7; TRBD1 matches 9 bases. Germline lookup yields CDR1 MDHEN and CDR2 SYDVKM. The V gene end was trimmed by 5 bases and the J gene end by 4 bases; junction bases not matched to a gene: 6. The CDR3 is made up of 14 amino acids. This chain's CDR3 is CASSKGQGRYEQYF. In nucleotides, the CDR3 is TGTGCCAGCAGTAAAGGACAGGGGAGGTACGAGCAGTACTTC.

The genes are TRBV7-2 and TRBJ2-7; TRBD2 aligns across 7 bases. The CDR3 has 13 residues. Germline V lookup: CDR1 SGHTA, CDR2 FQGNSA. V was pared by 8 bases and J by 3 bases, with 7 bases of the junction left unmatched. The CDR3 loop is CASGRDYNYEQYF. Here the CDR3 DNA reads TGTGCCAGCGGCAGGGACTACAACTACGAGCAGTACTTC.

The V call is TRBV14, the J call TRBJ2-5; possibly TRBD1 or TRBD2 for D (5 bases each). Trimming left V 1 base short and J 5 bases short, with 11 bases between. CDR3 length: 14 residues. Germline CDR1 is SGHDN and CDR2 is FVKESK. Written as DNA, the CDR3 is TGTGCCAGCAGCCAAGTTGGGGGAAGGGAGACCCAGTACTTC. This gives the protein CASSQVGGRETQYF.

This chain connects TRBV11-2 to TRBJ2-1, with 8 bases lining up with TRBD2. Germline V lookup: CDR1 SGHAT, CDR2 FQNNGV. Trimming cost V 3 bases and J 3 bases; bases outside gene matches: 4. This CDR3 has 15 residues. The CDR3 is CASSFGAGDYNEQFF. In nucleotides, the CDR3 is TGTGCCAGCAGCTTCGGAGCGGGAGACTACAATGAGCAGTTCTTC.

The CDR3 sequence is CASSLTGLAEQFF. CDR3 DNA sequence: TGTGCCAGCAGCCTGACTGGGTTGGCTGAGCAGTTCTTC. The J gene is TRBJ2-1, the V gene TRBV9, with D unclear. Germline CDR1 SGDLS, CDR2 YYNGEE. This CDR3 comprises 13 residues. The ends were cut back, 4 bases at V and 9 bases at J, with 14 bases in the middle.

CDR3 DNA sequence: TGTGCCAGCAGTGAAGCGGAATTGCACCACAAAAACATTCAGTACTTC. This sequence encodes CASSEAELHHKNIQYF. The chain uses TRBV2 and TRBJ2-4; the D is unclear. V lost 0 bases to trimming and J lost 3 bases, with 12 bases between them. This CDR3 region has 16 residues. Germline V gives CDR1 SNHLY, CDR2 FYNNEI.

CDR3 in DNA: TGCGCCAGCAGCCAAGATGAGTGGTACGAGCAGTACTTC. Residues: CASSQDEWYEQYF. The chain uses TRBV4-1 and TRBJ2-7, with D hard to call. Per the germline V gene, CDR1 is MGHRA and CDR2 is YSYEKL. Trimming cost V 0 bases and J 4 bases, with 7 bases left between them. This CDR3 comprises 13 residues.

The CDR3 sequence: CASSLLGTSGKETQYF. The CDR3 DNA follows: TGTGCCAGCAGTTTACTCGGGACTAGCGGGAAAGAGACCCAGTACTTC. The chain joins TRBV6-6 to TRBJ2-5, with 13 bases matching TRBD2. CDR3 size: 16 residues. Trimming cost V 4 bases and J 3 bases; bases outside gene matches: 5. Looked up from germline, CDR1 is MNHNY and CDR2 is SVGAGI (reference sequence).

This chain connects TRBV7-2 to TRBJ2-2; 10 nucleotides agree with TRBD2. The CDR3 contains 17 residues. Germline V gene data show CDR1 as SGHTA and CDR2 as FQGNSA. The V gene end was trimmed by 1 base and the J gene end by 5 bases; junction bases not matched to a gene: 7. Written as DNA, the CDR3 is TGTGCCAGCAGCTTAGGTCTAGCGGGAGTAGGGACCGGGGAGCTGTTTTTT. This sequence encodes CASSLGLAGVGTGELFF.

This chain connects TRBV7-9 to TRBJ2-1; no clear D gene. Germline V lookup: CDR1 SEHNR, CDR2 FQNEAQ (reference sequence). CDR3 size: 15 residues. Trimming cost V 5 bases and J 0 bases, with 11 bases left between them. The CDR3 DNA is TGTGCCAGCAGCCCTGACCTGGGCTCCTACAATGAGCAGTTCTTC. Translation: CASSPDLGSYNEQFF.

In DNA form, the CDR3 reads TGTGCCAGCAGCTTATTCCCCTGGACAGGGAGGGAGGAAGAGACCCAGTACTTC. Its protein product is CASSLFPWTGREEETQYF. The chain couples TRBV7-9 to TRBJ2-5, with D possibly matching TRBD1 (8 bases). V was shortened by 2 bases and J by 3 bases, with 22 bases between the two germline ends. Per the germline V gene, CDR1 is SEHNR and CDR2 is FQNEAQ (reference sequence). This CDR3 has 18 residues. The variable domain in full, with the rest retrieved from reference TRBV7-9 and TRBJ2-5, is DTGVSQNPRHKITKRGQNVTFRCDPISEHNRLYWYRQTLGQGPEFLTYFQNEAQLEKSRLLSDRFSAERPKGSFSTLEIQRTEQGDSAMYLCASSLFPWTGREEETQYFGPGTRLLVL.

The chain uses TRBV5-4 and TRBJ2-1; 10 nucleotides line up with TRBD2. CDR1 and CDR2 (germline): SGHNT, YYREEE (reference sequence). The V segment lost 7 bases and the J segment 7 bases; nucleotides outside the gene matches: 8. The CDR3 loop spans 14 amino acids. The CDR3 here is CASSDGLAVNEQFF. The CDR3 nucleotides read TGTGCCAGCTCAGACGGACTAGCGGTAAATGAGCAGTTCTTC. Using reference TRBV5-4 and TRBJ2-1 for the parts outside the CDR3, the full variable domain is ETGVTQSPTHLIKTRGQQVTLRCSSQSGHNTVSWYQQALGQGPQFIFQYYREEENGRGNFPPRFSGLQFPNYSSELNVNALELDDSALYLCASSDGLAVNEQFFGPGTRLTVL.

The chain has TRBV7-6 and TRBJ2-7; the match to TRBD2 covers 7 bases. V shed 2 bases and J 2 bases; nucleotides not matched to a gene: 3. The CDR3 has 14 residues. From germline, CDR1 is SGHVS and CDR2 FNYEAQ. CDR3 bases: TGTGCCAGCAGCTTATTGGGAGGGCCCTACGAGCAGTACTTC. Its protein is CASSLLGGPYEQYF.

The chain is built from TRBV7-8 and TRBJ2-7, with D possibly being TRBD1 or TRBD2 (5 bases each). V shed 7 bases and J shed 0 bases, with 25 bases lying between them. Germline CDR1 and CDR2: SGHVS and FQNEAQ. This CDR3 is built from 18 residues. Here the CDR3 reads CASKITKGTGASSYEQYF. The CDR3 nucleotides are TGTGCCAGCAAAATTACCAAAGGTACCGGGGCCAGCTCCTACGAGCAGTACTTC. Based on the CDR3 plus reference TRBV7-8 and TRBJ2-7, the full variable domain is GAGVSQSPRYKVAKRGQDVALRCDPISGHVSLFWYQQALGQGPEFLTYFQNEAQLDKSGLPSDRFFAERPEGSVSTLKIQRTQQEDSAVYLCASKITKGTGASSYEQYFGPGTRLTVT.

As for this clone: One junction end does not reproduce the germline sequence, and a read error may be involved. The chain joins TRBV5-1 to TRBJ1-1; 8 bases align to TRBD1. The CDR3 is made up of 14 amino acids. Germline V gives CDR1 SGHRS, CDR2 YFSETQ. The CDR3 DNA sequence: TGCGCCAGCAGCTTGGACCCAGGGGGCGCTGAGGCTTTCTTT. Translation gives CASSLDPGGAEAFF.

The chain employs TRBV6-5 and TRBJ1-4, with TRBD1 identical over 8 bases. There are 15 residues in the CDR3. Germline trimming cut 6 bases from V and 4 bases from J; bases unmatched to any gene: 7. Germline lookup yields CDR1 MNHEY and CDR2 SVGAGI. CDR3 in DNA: TGTGCCAGCAGACAACAGGGGGGAAGTAATGAAAAACTGTTTTTT. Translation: CASRQQGGSNEKLFF.

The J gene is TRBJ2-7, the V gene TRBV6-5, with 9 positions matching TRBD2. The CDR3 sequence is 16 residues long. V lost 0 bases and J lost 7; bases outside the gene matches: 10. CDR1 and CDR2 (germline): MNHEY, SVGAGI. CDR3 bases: TGTGCCAGCAGTTACTCAAGGGCTAGCGGGATAAGGGAGCAGTACTTC. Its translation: CASSYSRASGIREQYF.

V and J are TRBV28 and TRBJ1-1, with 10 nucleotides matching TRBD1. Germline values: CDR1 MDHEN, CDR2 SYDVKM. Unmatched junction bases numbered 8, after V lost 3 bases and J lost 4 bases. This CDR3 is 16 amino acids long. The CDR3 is CASSLPGTGVGTEAFF. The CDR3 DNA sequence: TGTGCCAGCAGTTTGCCCGGGACAGGGGTTGGCACTGAAGCTTTCTTT. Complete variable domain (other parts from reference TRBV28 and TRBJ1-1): DVKVTQSSRYLVKRTGEKVFLECVQDMDHENMFWYRQDPGLGLRLIYFSYDVKMKEKGDIPEGYSVSREKKERFSLILESASTNQTSMYLCASSLPGTGVGTEAFFGQGTRLTVV.

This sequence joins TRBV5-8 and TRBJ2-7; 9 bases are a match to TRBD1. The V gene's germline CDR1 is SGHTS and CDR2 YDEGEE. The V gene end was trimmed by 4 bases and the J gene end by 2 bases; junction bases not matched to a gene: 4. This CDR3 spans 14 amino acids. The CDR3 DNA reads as TGTGCCAGCAGCGCCGGGACAGGGACCTACGAGCAGTACTTC. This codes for CASSAGTGTYEQYF.

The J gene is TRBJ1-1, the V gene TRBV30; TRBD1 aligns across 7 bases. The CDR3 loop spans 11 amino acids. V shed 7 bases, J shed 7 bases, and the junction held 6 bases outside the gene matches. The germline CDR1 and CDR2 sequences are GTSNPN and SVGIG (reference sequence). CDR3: CASRGEFEAFF. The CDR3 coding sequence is TGTGCCTCCAGGGGGGAGTTTGAAGCTTTCTTT.

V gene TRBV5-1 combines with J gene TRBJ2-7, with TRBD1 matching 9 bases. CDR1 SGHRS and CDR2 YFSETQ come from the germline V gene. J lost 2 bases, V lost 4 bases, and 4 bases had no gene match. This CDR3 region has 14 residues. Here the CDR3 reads CASSTGTGPYEQYF. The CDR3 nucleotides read TGCGCCAGCAGCACCGGGACAGGGCCCTACGAGCAGTACTTC. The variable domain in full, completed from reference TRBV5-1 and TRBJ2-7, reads KAGVTQTPRYLIKTRGQQVTLSCSPISGHRSVSWYQQTPGQGLQFLFEYFSETQRNKGNFPGRFSGRQFSNSRSEMNVSTLELGDSALYLCASSTGTGPYEQYFGPGTRLTVT.

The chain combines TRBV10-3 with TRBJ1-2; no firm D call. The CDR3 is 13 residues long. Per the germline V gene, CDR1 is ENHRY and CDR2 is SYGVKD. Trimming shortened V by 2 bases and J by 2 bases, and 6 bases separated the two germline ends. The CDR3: CAISELGNYGYTF. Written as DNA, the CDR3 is TGTGCCATCAGTGAGCTAGGGAACTATGGCTACACCTTC.